The entry below gives a single TCR beta chain sequence along with its context. Its antigen is not known. Sample donors were healthy Caucasian individuals that came from Russia, aged roughly 6 to 100. Germline CDR1 reads SGHVS; CDR2 reads FNYEAQ. The CDR3 extends over 12 amino acids. V gave up 4 bases and J gave up 10 bases; unmatched junction bases: 5. These data belong to a study of blood T cells in healthy people across ages. Study-level findings and limits: Underestimates were what the diversity estimates from one million T cells were considered to be.

Primers used in a second PCR of about 6 to 12 cycles were a sample-barcoded 5' primer and a J-beta primer mix. Carrying 12 random nucleotides, a template-switch adaptor labeled each individual cDNA molecule. One entry per CDR3 protein results from TCRdb running MiXCR on the 5' RACE reads. The sample has about 1.6 million distinct CDR3 sequences; 34% are singletons. The sequenced material came from blood. V usage is TRBV7-6 and J usage is TRBJ1-1; 8 nucleotides line up with TRBD1. The receptor was derived from a woman in her 30s in good health. CDR3 region: CASSSGQGGAFF. CDR3 sequence (DNA): TGTGCCAGCAGCTCAGGACAGGGTGGAGCTTTCTTT.